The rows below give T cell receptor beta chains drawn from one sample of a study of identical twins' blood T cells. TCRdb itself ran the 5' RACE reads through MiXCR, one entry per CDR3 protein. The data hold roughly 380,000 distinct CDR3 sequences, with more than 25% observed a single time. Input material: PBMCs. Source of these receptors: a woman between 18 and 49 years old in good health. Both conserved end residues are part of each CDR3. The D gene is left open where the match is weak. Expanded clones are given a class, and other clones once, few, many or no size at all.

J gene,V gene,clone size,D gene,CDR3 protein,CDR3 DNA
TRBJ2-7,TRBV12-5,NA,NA,CASGESWCEQYF,TGTGCTAGTGGAGAATCCTGGTGCGAGCAGTACTTC
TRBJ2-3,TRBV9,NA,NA,CASSPGLKRSSTDTQYF,TGTGCCAGCAGCCCAGGACTTAAGCGGAGTAGCACAGATACGCAGTATTTT
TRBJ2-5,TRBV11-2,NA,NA,CASSLWRHQETQYF,TGTGCCAGCAGCCTCTGGCGGCATCAAGAGACCCAGTACTTC
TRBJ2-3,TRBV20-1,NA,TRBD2,CSASSVAGAGTDTQYF,TGCAGTGCTAGCTCGGTAGCGGGAGCAGGGACAGATACGCAGTATTTT
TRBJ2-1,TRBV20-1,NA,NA,CSAREQGNEQFF,TGCAGTGCTAGGGAACAGGGAAATGAGCAGTTCTTC
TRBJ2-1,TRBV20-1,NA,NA,CSARSSPSYNEQFF,TGCAGTGCTAGGTCCTCTCCCTCCTACAATGAGCAGTTCTTC
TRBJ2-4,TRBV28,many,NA,CASSPRGLVKNIQYF,TGTGCCAGCAGCCCGAGGGGGTTAGTCAAAAACATTCAGTACTTC
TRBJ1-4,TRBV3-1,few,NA,CASSHLRAGTNEKLFF,TGTGCCAGCAGCCACCTTCGAGCAGGTACCAATGAAAAACTGTTTTTT
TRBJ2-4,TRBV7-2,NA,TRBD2,CASSLGTSGSDVIQYF,TGTGCCAGCAGCTTAGGTACTAGCGGGAGTGATGTCATTCAGTACTTC
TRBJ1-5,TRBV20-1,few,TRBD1,CSARTGQGYQPQHF,TGCAGTGCTAGGACGGGACAGGGCTATCAGCCCCAGCATTTT
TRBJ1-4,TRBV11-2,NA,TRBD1,CASSSGSRGPREKLFF,TGTGCCAGCAGCTCCGGATCCAGGGGGCCAAGGGAAAAACTGTTTTTT
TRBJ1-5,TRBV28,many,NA,CASSFGSSSNQPQHF,TGTGCCAGCAGTTTCGGGAGTAGTAGCAATCAGCCCCAGCATTTT
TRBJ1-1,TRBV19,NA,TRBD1,CASSKGQGEPAAGDTEAFF,TGTGCCAGTAGTAAGGGACAGGGGGAACCGGCGGCCGGGGACACTGAAGCTTTCTTT
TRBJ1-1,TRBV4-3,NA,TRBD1,CASRRVTGVWNTEAFF,TGCGCCAGCAGGAGGGTCACAGGGGTTTGGAACACTGAAGCTTTCTTT
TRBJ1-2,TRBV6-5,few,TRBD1,CASTVGTGNYGYTF,TGTGCCAGCACCGTGGGGACAGGGAACTATGGCTACACCTTC
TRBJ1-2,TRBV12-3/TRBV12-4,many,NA,CASSFDSRGYGYTF,TGTGCCAGCAGTTTTGACTCTAGGGGCTATGGCTACACCTTC
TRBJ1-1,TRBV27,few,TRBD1,CASSLGQGFTEAFF,TGTGCCAGCAGTTTGGGACAGGGATTCACTGAAGCTTTCTTT
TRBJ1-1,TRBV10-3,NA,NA,CAISGQGRTEAFF,TGTGCCATCAGTGGGCAGGGTCGGACTGAAGCTTTCTTT
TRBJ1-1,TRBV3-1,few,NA,CASSQEGTGNTEAFF,TGTGCCAGCAGCCAAGAGGGGACGGGGAACACTGAAGCTTTCTTT
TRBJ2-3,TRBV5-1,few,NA,CASSSLTGPADTQYF,TGCGCCAGCAGCTCGTTGACAGGTCCGGCAGATACGCAGTATTTT
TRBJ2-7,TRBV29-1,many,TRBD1,CSASGQLSYEQYF,TGCAGCGCATCGGGACAGCTCTCCTACGAGCAGTACTTC
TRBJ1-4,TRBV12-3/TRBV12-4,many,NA,CASSSTEAPHATNEKLFF,TGTGCCAGCAGTTCGACAGAGGCTCCTCATGCAACTAATGAAAAACTGTTTTTT
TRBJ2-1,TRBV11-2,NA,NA,CASSLDPSWDNEQFF,TGTGCCAGCAGCTTAGATCCTAGCTGGGACAATGAGCAGTTCTTC
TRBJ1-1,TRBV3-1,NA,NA,CASSQAEGDTEAFF,TGTGCCAGCAGCCAAGCGGAGGGTGACACTGAAGCTTTCTTT
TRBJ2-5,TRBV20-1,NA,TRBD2,CSAKRTSGRETQYF,TGCAGTGCTAAGAGGACTAGCGGAAGAGAGACCCAGTACTTC
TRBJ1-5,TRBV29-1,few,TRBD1,CSVAGGFDQPQHF,TGCAGCGTAGCAGGGGGATTCGATCAGCCCCAGCATTTT
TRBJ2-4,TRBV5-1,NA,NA,CASSGGLSPNIQYF,TGCGCCAGCAGCGGGGGGCTTTCTCCAAACATTCAGTACTTC
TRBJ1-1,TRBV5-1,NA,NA,CASSLGWQDTEAFF,TGCGCCAGCAGCTTGGGTTGGCAGGACACTGAAGCTTTCTTT
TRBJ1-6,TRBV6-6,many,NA,CASTPDWDNSPLHF,TGTGCCAGCACCCCGGACTGGGATAATTCACCCCTCCACTTT
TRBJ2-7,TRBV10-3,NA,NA,CAISEERYEQYF,TGTGCCATCAGTGAGGAAAGGTACGAGCAGTACTTC
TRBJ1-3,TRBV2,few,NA,CASSESVRPGSGNTIYF,TGTGCCAGCAGCGAATCAGTCCGACCAGGATCTGGAAACACCATATATTTT
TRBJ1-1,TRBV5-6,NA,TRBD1,CASRPTGVAEAFF,TGTGCCAGCAGACCGACAGGGGTGGCTGAAGCTTTCTTT
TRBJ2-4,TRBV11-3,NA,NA,CASGGAPVGIQYF,TGTGCCAGCGGGGGAGCGCCAGTTGGGATTCAGTACTTC
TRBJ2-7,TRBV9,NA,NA,CASSIRPARGYEQYF,TGTGCCAGCAGCATCCGACCCGCCCGTGGATACGAGCAGTACTTC
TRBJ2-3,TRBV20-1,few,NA,CSARDGGSGDTQYF,TGCAGTGCTAGAGATGGGGGGAGTGGGGATACGCAGTATTTT
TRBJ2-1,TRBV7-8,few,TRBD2,CASTFFASGRNNEQFF,TGTGCCAGCACCTTCTTCGCTAGCGGGAGGAACAATGAGCAGTTCTTC
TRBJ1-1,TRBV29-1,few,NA,CSVGVRETEAFF,TGCAGCGTTGGGGTGAGGGAGACTGAAGCTTTCTTT
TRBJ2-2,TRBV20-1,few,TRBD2,CSAHSAAGGSGELFF,TGCAGTGCTCACTCCGCAGCGGGAGGATCCGGGGAGCTGTTTTTT
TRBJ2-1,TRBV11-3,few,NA,CASSYPRGVNEQFF,TGTGCCAGCAGCTATCCGCGTGGGGTCAATGAGCAGTTCTTC
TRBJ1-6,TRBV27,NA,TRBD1,CASSFFGQGSSPLHF,TGTGCCAGCAGTTTCTTCGGACAGGGATCTTCACCCCTCCACTTT
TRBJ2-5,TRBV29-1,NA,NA,CSAGHVGRETQYF,TGCAGCGCAGGTCATGTCGGGCGGGAGACCCAGTACTTC